This T cell receptor (beta chain) emerged from a study of blood T cells in healthy people across ages (dated by TCRdb to between 2015 and 2016). Broadly, across the study: Template switching captured roughly one uniquely barcoded TCR beta cDNA molecule per two T cells in model experiments. The study measured age-related changes in TCR beta repertoire diversity using deep sequencing normalized with unique cDNA molecular identifiers. The donors were divided into four age groups: young (average roughly 17 years), middle-aged (roughly 40), aged (under 70) and long-lived (roughly 86). The study analyzed two additional independent replicas of 1 million unique cDNA reads from the same blood draw for two donors, one aged 18 to 29 and one aged 80 or older.

The 39 donors, aged roughly 6 to 95 years, were systemically healthy Caucasian individuals from Russia. About 10 milliliters of peripheral blood were collected from each donor into EDTA-treated Vacutainer tubes. PBMCs were isolated by Ficoll-Paque density-gradient centrifugation, with at least 7 million obtained per sample. Total RNA, at least 5.5 micrograms per sample, was extracted from PBMCs with Trizol reagent. For every donor, flow cytometry on a PBMC aliquot measured the percentage of naive CD45RAhigh/CD27high T cells. Overall study results and their limits: Donor CMV infection status was unknown, potentially confounding age-related changes in expanded clonotypes. Bulk unsorted PBMC profiling prevented conclusive comparison of naive and antigen-experienced compartments. Estimates of total diversity based on one million sequenced T cells were considered lower bounds and underestimates. Compared with the aged group, more naive CD4+ T cells, fewer expanded clones and increased TCR diversity were shown by the long-lived group, suggesting age selection. There was a strong correlation between observed TCR beta diversity and the percentage of naive T cells measured by flow cytometry. Observed TCR beta diversity per million T cells fell roughly linearly with age, and a significant reduction was already apparent by age roughly 40.

With respect to this clonotype: Which antigen it targets is not known. No qualities accompany the bases; no much larger clone lies one base away.

Its CDR3 holds 16 amino acids, cysteine through phenylalanine. Here the CDR3 DNA is all that survives: 48 bases in frame from base 1. Trimming takes 5 bases off V and 1 base off J; junction bases not matched to a gene: 6. Reading the germline V gene gives CDR1 SGHTA and CDR2 FQGNSA. Library creation used 5' RACE. For sequencing, an Illumina HiSeq 2500 was employed. A second PCR of about 7 to 12 cycles was run with a J-beta primer mix and a sample-barcoded 5' primer. A template-switch 5' adaptor carrying 12 random nucleotides introduced a unique molecular identifier onto each TCR beta cDNA molecule. At least 2.5 million CDR3-containing paired-end reads were obtained from each sample. First-strand cDNA synthesis was performed from all RNA using the Mint cDNA synthesis kit, with priming by a TRBC-specific oligonucleotide. Following uracil-DNA glycosylase treatment, all cDNA underwent a first 18-cycle PCR with the universal primers M1SS and BC2_uni_R. The study's own analysis went as follows. For normalization, 1 million high-quality reads, each with a distinct molecular identifier, were randomly selected from each sample. Instead of being binned into consensus sequences, reads that shared molecular identifiers were thrown out. MiTCR, set to a Q25 quality threshold and the strictest error-elimination algorithm, was used for CDR3 identification, clonotype clustering and error correction. A nonparametric unseen species model using Euler transformation provided a lower-bound estimate of total TCR beta diversity. Using fastp trimming at Q25 and MiXCR clonotype assembly, TCRdb reanalyzed the public sequencing data and kept in-frame beta chains. A single entry per CDR3 protein holds the most common genes and DNA from its merged rows. The authors' filters were not applied to this entry. For this sample the table gives around 1,000,000 distinct CDR3 sequences, of which 20% to 25% were detected only once. The top ten clones comprise approximately 0.79% of the sample.

The sample was also linked to a second study, of T cells of mothers and their children. The second paper states: Nine systemically healthy Caucasian individuals, comprising three mothers and their six children, were included as donors. cDNA synthesis consumed the entire amount of extracted RNA, loaded at 1.5 ug RNA in each 15 ul reaction. In the second PCR, the M1S primer added sample barcodes and 2-4 random nucleotides. Over 8 million TCR beta CDR3 reads were obtained for each mother, and around 2.7 million reads were obtained for each child. In both related and unrelated pairs, thymic selection shapes the output of TCR recombination in a similar way, with inherited differences having only a minor effect. Normalized repertoire overlap in related mother-child pairs was always slightly higher than in unrelated mother-child pairs, but the difference was never significant. With a sensitivity of approximately 100 clones per million clonotypes, no persistent microchimeric T cell clones were detected. Deep NGS was used in the study to compare the TCR beta repertoires of mothers and children and to look for features that separate related mother-child pairs from unrelated individuals. The mean age was about 38 +/- 4 years for the mothers and about 12 +/- 4 years for the children. After adapter ligation with NEBNext reagents, the libraries were sequenced on Illumina HiSeq 2000 with 100+100 nt paired-end reads. Mother and child libraries were prepared a month apart and sequenced in separate runs to prevent cross-contamination. Between 500,000 and 2,000,000 distinct TCR beta clonotypes were identified per donor. Naive TCR beta clonotypes were estimated from low-frequency clonotypes matched to each donor's FACS-determined naive share, without sorting.

The sequence derives from a girl aged 2-10 years in good health. Sequencing used blood. In this chain, TRBV7-2 is recombined with TRBJ2-5; TRBD2 matches 11 bases in the middle. The CDR3 loop reads CASSPGLAGLQETQYF. The DNA sequence is as follows: TGTGCCAGCAGCCCAGGACTAGCGGGCCTCCAAGAGACCCAGTACTTC.